One sample yielded the 16 T cell receptor beta chains listed below, sequenced in a study of read filtering for tumor transcriptome and immune sequencing (dated by TCRdb to 2020 to 2021). Instrument on record: Illumina HiSeq 4000. TCR libraries were constructed from 400 ng RNA using the Immunoverse kit, and molecular barcoded adaptors covering alpha/delta and beta/gamma chains were employed. TCRdb's own reprocessing of the public reads used fastp at Q25 and MiXCR and kept productive beta chains. Each CDR3 protein gets just one entry, which takes the most common genes and DNA from the rows behind it. For this sample there are roughly 130,000 distinct CDR3 sequences; over 10% appear just once. About 10% of the sample is in the top ten clones. Sequenced input: a population of CD138-negative cells sorted from bone marrow. The cell subset or site label of this sample denotes: bone marrow mononuclear cells depleted of CD138+ plasma/myeloma cells by negative magnetic selection. The receptors were sampled from a donor at least 40 years old with multiple myeloma.

In its sample, this clonotype was seen many times. The CDR3 DNA reads as TGTGCCAGCAGCTTAGAGCAATCCCAGGGGTACGAGCAGTACTTC. Its protein is CASSLEQSQGYEQYF. The chain has TRBV11-2 and TRBJ2-7, with D possibly TRBD1 on 6 matching bases. The length of the CDR3 is 15 residues. The germline gives CDR1 SGHAT, CDR2 FQNNGV. V was cut by 0 bases and J by 4 bases, with 13 bases left in between.

This clonotype was counted many times. The rearrangement uses TRBV6-1 and TRBJ1-2, with 9 bases aligning to TRBD1. Germline assignment: CDR1 MNHNS and CDR2 SASEGT. This CDR3 has 15 amino acids. The V segment lost 10 bases and the J segment 5 bases; nucleotides outside the gene matches: 14. The CDR3 is CATETGTGNQYGYTF. The DNA of the CDR3 is TGTGCCACTGAAACCGGGACAGGGAACCAATATGGCTACACCTTC.

About this clonotype itself: An end of the junction does not agree with germline; a read error may underlie this. The chain couples TRBV7-6 to TRBJ1-1; a possible D gene is TRBD1 (5 bases). Germline CDR1 and CDR2: SGHVS and FNYEAQ. The CDR3 has 17 amino acids. Here the CDR3 reads CASTPGGGVYMNIEAFF. The CDR3 DNA is TGTGCCAGCACCCCGGGCGGGGGAGTTTATATGAACATTGAAGCTTTCTTT.

The DNA of the CDR3 is TGTGCCAGCAGCCCGTCGGCCCTCACGAACACCGGGGAGCTGTTTTTT. Translating it yields CASSPSALTNTGELFF. The chain links TRBV11-2 to TRBJ2-2; the D is unclear. Trimming removed 5 bases from V and 0 bases from J, with 13 bases in between. Germline-derived CDR1 and CDR2 are SGHAT and FQNNGV. CDR3 length equals 16 residues.

This clonotype was detected many times. The chain couples TRBV7-8 to TRBJ2-2, with TRBD2 matching over 7 bases. CDR1 SGHVS and CDR2 FQNEAQ come from the germline V gene. J lost 6 bases, V lost 0 bases, and 10 bases had no gene match. This CDR3 has 17 amino acids. DNA for the CDR3: TGTGCCAGCAGCTTAGCCTCCGGGGGGTTGGACCCCGGGGAGCTGTTTTTT. Its protein product is CASSLASGGLDPGELFF.

This clonotype occurred a few times. Since a much larger clone is just one base distant, this may be a read error. The chain links TRBV12-3 or TRBV12-4 to TRBJ1-1; a possible D gene is TRBD1 (5 bases). The CDR3 runs to 16 residues. DNA for the CDR3: TGTGCCTGCAGAATCTCCTCGGGGCAGCGGGGCACTGAAGCTTTCTTT. It specifies CACRISSGQRGTEAFF.

As for this clonotype: A much larger clone lies one base from this, so it may be a read error. V is TRBV29-1 and J is TRBJ2-1; TRBD2 might be the D (5 bases). Germline V gives CDR1 SQVTM, CDR2 ANQGSEA. This CDR3 contains 13 residues. V was cut by 6 bases and J by 5 bases, with 14 bases left in between. The CDR3 sequence: CSVPSWSHNEQFF. CDR3 in DNA: TGCAGCGTGCCTAGCTGGTCCCACAATGAGCAGTTCTTC.

This clonotype has ten or more counts. The chain has TRBV20-1 and TRBJ2-2, with D maybe TRBD2 (6 bases). CDR3 size: 12 residues. The V gene lost 5 bases and the J gene lost 7 bases, with 11 bases spanning the gap. The germline CDR1 and CDR2 sequences are DFQATT and SNEGSKA (reference sequence). The CDR3 sequence is CSAGGSGGELFF. CDR3 nucleotides: TGCAGTGCTGGAGGGAGCGGCGGGGAGCTGTTTTTT.

A note on this clonotype: The conserved phenylalanine or tryptophan normally closing the CDR3 is absent here, so this likely arose from a read error. V is TRBV18 and J is TRBJ1-3; D uncertain. This CDR3 has 16 amino acids. Trimming took 3 bases from V and 1 from J, leaving 13 bases between them. Germline CDR1 reads KGHSH; CDR2 reads LQKENI. The CDR3 loop is CASSPRRAVSGNTIYY. As DNA, the CDR3 is TGTGCCAGCTCACCTCGCCGGGCCGTTTCTGGAAACACCATATATTAT.

This clonotype came up many times. V is TRBV6-2 or TRBV6-3 and J is TRBJ2-1; 7 nucleotides match TRBD1. The junction had 6 bases not matched to a gene; V was cut back by 7 bases and J by 3 bases. The CDR3 is 14 amino acids. The V gene's germline CDR1 is MNHEY and CDR2 SVGEGT. CDR3 amino acids: CASTIGTVYNEQFF. The CDR3 nucleotides read TGTGCCAGCACTATCGGGACAGTCTACAATGAGCAGTTCTTC.

In its sample, this clonotype was seen many times. This chain uses TRBV7-2 with TRBJ1-3; D is ambiguous. Germline lookup yields CDR1 SGHTA and CDR2 FQGNSA. Trimming cost V 4 bases and J 0 bases, with 10 bases left between them. CDR3 length: 15 amino acids. CDR3 sequence: CASSSKPSSGNTIYF. The CDR3 coding sequence is TGTGCCAGCAGCTCAAAGCCGAGCTCTGGAAACACCATATATTTT.

This clonotype was observed at least ten times. This rearrangement joins TRBV7-8 to TRBJ2-5; TRBD1 matches 10 bases. The CDR3 consists of 16 residues. Germline V gene data show CDR1 as SGHVS and CDR2 as FQNEAQ. V lost 5 bases and J lost 2; bases outside the gene matches: 8. The CDR3 loop reads CASSILTGGGQETQYF. The CDR3 DNA sequence: TGTGCCAGCAGCATCCTGACAGGGGGCGGACAAGAGACCCAGTACTTC. Filled out from reference TRBV7-8 and TRBJ2-5, the complete variable domain reads GAGVSQSPRYKVAKRGQDVALRCDPISGHVSLFWYQQALGQGPEFLTYFQNEAQLDKSGLPSDRFFAERPEGSVSTLKIQRTQQEDSAVYLCASSILTGGGQETQYFGPGTRLLVL.

V usage is TRBV20-1 and J usage is TRBJ2-5; 10 bases fit TRBD1. Germline V gene lookup returns CDR1 DFQATT and CDR2 SNEGSKA (reference sequence). J lost 5 bases, V lost 6 bases, and 6 bases had no gene match. The length of the CDR3 is 13 residues. CDR3 sequence: CSASTGGLETQYF. The CDR3 DNA is TGCAGTGCATCGACAGGGGGCTTGGAGACCCAGTACTTC.

The V and J genes are TRBV5-1 and TRBJ2-5; the D gene is possibly TRBD2 (6 bases). The V end lost 1 base, the J end lost 2 bases, and 12 bases lay between the germline ends. This CDR3 is 15 amino acids long. Germline lookup yields CDR1 SGHRS and CDR2 YFSETQ. Written as DNA, the CDR3 is TGCGCCAGCAGCTTGTCGTTGCGGGAACAAGAGACCCAGTACTTC. Residues: CASSLSLREQETQYF. The entire variable domain, with the rest obtained from reference TRBV5-1 and TRBJ2-5, is as follows: KAGVTQTPRYLIKTRGQQVTLSCSPISGHRSVSWYQQTPGQGLQFLFEYFSETQRNKGNFPGRFSGRQFSNSRSEMNVSTLELGDSALYLCASSLSLREQETQYFGPGTRLLVL.

Only a few counts were recorded for this clonotype. The CDR3 region is CASRGPGSTEAFF. For the CDR3, the DNA is TGTGCCAGCAGGGGACCGGGGTCCACTGAAGCTTTCTTT. The chain has TRBV6-6 and TRBJ1-1, with D possibly matching TRBD1 (5 bases). The CDR3 sequence is 13 residues long. Trimming shortened V by 6 bases and J by 4 bases, and 12 bases separated the two germline ends. In germline, CDR1 is MNHNY, CDR2 SVGAGI (reference sequence).

The chain recombines TRBV7-2 with TRBJ2-1; D unresolved. Germline V lookup: CDR1 SGHTA, CDR2 FQGNSA. The CDR3 sequence is 9 residues long. Trimming stripped 8 bases from V and 15 bases from J, with 11 bases between. DNA for the CDR3: TGTGCCAGCGGCCTTACGCCGTTCTTC. It yields the protein CASGLTPFF.